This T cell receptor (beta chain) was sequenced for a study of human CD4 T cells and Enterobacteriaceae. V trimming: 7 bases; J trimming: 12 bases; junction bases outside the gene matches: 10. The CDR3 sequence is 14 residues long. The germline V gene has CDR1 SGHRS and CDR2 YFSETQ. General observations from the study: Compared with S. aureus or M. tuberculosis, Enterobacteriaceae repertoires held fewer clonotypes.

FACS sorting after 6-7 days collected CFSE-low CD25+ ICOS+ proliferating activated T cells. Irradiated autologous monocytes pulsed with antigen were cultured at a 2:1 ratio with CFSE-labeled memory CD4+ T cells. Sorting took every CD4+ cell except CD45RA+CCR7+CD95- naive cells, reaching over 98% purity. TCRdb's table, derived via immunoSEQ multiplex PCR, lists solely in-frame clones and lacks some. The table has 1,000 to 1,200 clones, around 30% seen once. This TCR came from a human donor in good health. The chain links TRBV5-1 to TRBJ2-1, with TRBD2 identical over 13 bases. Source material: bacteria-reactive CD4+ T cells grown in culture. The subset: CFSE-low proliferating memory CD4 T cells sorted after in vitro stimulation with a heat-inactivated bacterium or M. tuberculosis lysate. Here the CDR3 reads CASSTGLAGASQFF. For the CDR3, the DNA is TGCGCCAGCTCTACAGGACTAGCGGGAGCTTCGCAGTTCTTC. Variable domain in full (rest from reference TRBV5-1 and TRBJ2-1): KAGVTQTPRYLIKTRGQQVTLSCSPISGHRSVSWYQQTPGQGLQFLFEYFSETQRNKGNFPGRFSGRQFSNSRSEMNVSTLELGDSALYLCASSTGLAGASQFFGPGTRLTVL.